What follows describes a single T cell receptor beta chain. Germline CDR1 is MNHEY and CDR2 is SVGEGT. Trimming shortened V by 5 bases and J by 2 bases, and 7 bases separated the two germline ends. The CDR3 length is 12 residues. The sample originates from a study of blood T cell repertoires in COVID-19. Study overall: The United States, Italy and Spain were the sources of the acute and convalescent COVID-19 samples. T cells, B-cell-depleted T cells, or PBMCs provided the cDNA or gDNA that served as material.

Per the study methods: Reference gene primer amplification in the assay estimated nucleated cell counts. The method was immunoSEQ multiplex PCR; TCRdb's version includes in-frame clones alone and lacks a portion of them. The DNA gave D and trimming, while V, J and clone size come from that table. This sample has 60,000 or so clones, with roughly 88% found just once. The sequenced sample was peripheral blood. The receptor's source is a human donor in a cohort sampled during active COVID-19. The gene calls are TRBV6-2 or TRBV6-3 and TRBJ2-7; D gene unclear. In nucleotides, the CDR3 is TGTGCCAGCAGTCTAGAGACCTACGAGCAGTACTTC. This translates into CASSLETYEQYF.